This T cell receptor beta chain was sequenced in a study of T cells expressing NK-cell markers. Study-wide context: Out of eight donors sequenced, seven tested HCMV-seropositive and the remaining one seronegative.

On this clonotype itself: The antigen is undetermined.

Whole-study findings and limits: Dominant NKG2C+ clonotypes accounted for about 1.0-8% of CD8+ T cells in 5 to 7 donors. Nothing established the HCMV specificity of expanded NKG2C+ T cell clones. These same clonotypes (in several donors) also led the CD3+CD56-NKG2C+ fraction.

TCRdb reworked the 5' RACE reads into one entry per CDR3 protein, no DNA. The sample's table shows about 460,000 distinct CDR3 sequences. This sequence was found in a woman in her fifties or sixties in good health. The material sequenced was blood T cells: a sorted CD56 or NKG2C T cell subset, CD4+ or CD8+ T cells, or bulk PBMC T cells (not recorded which).

The CDR3 sequence is CASSSRRETNTGELFF. J is TRBJ2-2 and V is TRBV5-1; TCRdb outputs TRBD2, but without DNA this stays unchecked. The CDR3 has 16 residues. CDR1 is SGHRS and CDR2 is YFSETQ in the germline V gene.